The clone carrying this T cell receptor beta chain was seen once. The sample is drawn from a study of blood T cell repertoires in COVID-19. Study information: Acute and convalescent COVID-19 samples came from the United States, Italy and Spain. T cells, B-cell-depleted T cells, or PBMCs provided the cDNA or gDNA that served as material.

Authors' methods: Amplified reference gene primers provided the basis for estimating nucleated cell counts. Produced via immunoSEQ multiplex PCR; TCRdb's table is partial and in-frame only. The D gene and trimming were derived from the DNA, and the V and J assignments and clone size from that table. Among approximately 250,000 clones listed, 70% to 90% were seen once. With V trimmed by 1 base and J by 4 bases, 6 bases remained unmatched. The V gene's germline CDR1 is SEHNR and CDR2 FQNEAQ (reference sequence). The CDR3 spans 16 residues. V gene TRBV7-9 combines with J gene TRBJ1-1; TRBD1 aligns across 10 bases. Source material: peripheral blood. The sequence was obtained from a man between 45 and 60 years old with acute or convalescent COVID-19. The CDR3 is CASSLGDRGGGTEAFF. The CDR3 DNA sequence: TGTGCCAGCAGCTTAGGGGACAGGGGAGGTGGCACTGAAGCTTTCTTT. The whole variable domain, remainder taken from reference TRBV7-9 and TRBJ1-1, is DTGVSQNPRHKITKRGQNVTFRCDPISEHNRLYWYRQTLGQGPEFLTYFQNEAQLEKSRLLSDRFSAERPKGSFSTLEIQRTEQGDSAMYLCASSLGDRGGGTEAFFGQGTRLTVV.